This T cell receptor (beta chain) appears in the sequencing data of a study of cytomegalovirus exposure and HLA in healthy donors. Across the study: T cells numbering about 179 million yielded fewer than 140 million unique TCR beta sequences in an earlier analysis.

Both 60 Vbeta primers and 13 Jbeta primers went into the PCR. Sequenced by immunoSEQ multiplex PCR; TCRdb stores in-frame clones only, minus some. The sample records about 120,000 clones, approximately 80% being singletons. Sampled while nominally healthy, donors likely had unrecorded immune exposures. The CDR3 length is 14 residues. Trimming pared 2 bases from V and 7 bases from J, leaving 16 bases between. Germline assignment: CDR1 SGDLS and CDR2 YYNGEE. The receptor was derived from a woman aged 18 to 35 in good health and CMV-seronegative. Sequencing was done on a sample of PBMCs. The chain carries TRBV9 and TRBJ2-7; perhaps TRBD1 as D (5 bases). The CDR3 reads CASSVSTALGEQYF. DNA for the CDR3: TGTGCCAGCAGCGTCTCGACAGCTTTGGGGGAGCAGTACTTC.